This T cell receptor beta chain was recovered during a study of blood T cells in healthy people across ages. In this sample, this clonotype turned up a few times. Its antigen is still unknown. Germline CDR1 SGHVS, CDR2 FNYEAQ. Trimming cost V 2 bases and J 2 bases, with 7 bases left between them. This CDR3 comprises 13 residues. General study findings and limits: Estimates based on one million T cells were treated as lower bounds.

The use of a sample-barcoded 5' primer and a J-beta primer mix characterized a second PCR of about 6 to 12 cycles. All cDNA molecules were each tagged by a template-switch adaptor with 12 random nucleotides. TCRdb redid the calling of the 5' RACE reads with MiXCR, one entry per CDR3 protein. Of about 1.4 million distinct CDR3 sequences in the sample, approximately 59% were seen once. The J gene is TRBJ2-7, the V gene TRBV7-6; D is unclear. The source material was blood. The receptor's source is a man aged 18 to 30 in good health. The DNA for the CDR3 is TGTGCCAGCAGCTTAATGGGAACCTACGAGCAGTACTTC. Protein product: CASSLMGTYEQYF.